This section outlines one TCR beta chain sequence together with its context. How the authors handled the data: By means of reference gene primer amplification, nucleated cell counts were estimated. Assay: immunoSEQ multiplex PCR; the TCRdb copy retains only in-frame clones and omits some. D and trimming were read from the DNA, whereas the V and J calls and clone size are those reported in that table. Here the sample spans a few hundred thousand clones, approximately 87% being singletons. This sample was taken from a study of blood T cell repertoires in COVID-19. With 5 bases clipped from V and 0 bases from J, the junction kept 4 bases outside the gene matches. The V gene's germline CDR1 is ENHRY and CDR2 SYGVKD. The CDR3 spans 14 residues.

The receptor's source is a man aged 60 to 75 who had recovered from COVID-19. The source material was peripheral blood. The V and J genes are TRBV10-3 and TRBJ2-7, with 7 bases identical to TRBD1. The CDR3 region is CAISPGQSSYEQYF. The CDR3 DNA is TGTGCCATCAGTCCGGGACAGAGCTCCTACGAGCAGTACTTC.